The 25 T cell receptor beta chains given below trace back to one sample, sequenced in a study of CD8+ T cells in alopecia areata. RNA was extracted and reverse transcribed into cDNA as the sequencing template. The assay was immunoSEQ multiplex PCR, and TCRdb's table has in-frame clones only and misses some. Of 150,000 or so clones in the sample, about 71% were seen once. Treatment described: oral pan-JAK inhibitor, 5-10 mg twice daily. Sequenced material: CD4+ T cells sorted from blood, taken at week 4, from a patient treated with tofacitinib. These receptors originate from a human donor with alopecia areata.

V and J are TRBV27 and TRBJ2-5, with D possibly being TRBD1 (5 bases). The germline CDR1 and CDR2 sequences are MNHEY and SMNVEV (reference sequence). This CDR3 spans 13 amino acids. V dropped 3 bases and J dropped 3 bases, with 8 bases sitting between them. CDR3 sequence reads: CASSFQGKETQYF. The CDR3 coding sequence is TGTGCCAGCAGTTTTCAGGGAAAAGAGACCCAGTACTTC.

The table lists this clone with a few counts. This rearrangement joins TRBV30 to TRBJ1-5; D possibly corresponds to TRBD1 (6 bases). The CDR3 loop spans 15 amino acids. The germline CDR1 and CDR2 sequences are GTSNPN and SVGIG (reference sequence). Trimming stripped 0 bases from V and 3 bases from J, with 12 bases between. Written as DNA, the CDR3 is TGTGCCTGGAGTGTACAAGGGGGGGCCAATCAGCCCCAGCATTTT. It is translated as CAWSVQGGANQPQHF.

This chain joins TRBV30 and TRBJ2-1; 13 positions match TRBD2. Germline loops: CDR1 GTSNPN, CDR2 SVGIG (reference sequence). J lost 5 bases, V lost 0 bases, and 4 bases had no gene match. The CDR3 length is 16 residues. Here the CDR3 reads CAWSVRGTSGNNEQFF. The CDR3 nucleotides read TGTGCCTGGAGTGTACGCGGGACTAGCGGGAACAATGAGCAGTTCTTC. Based on the CDR3 plus reference TRBV30 and TRBJ2-1, the full variable domain is SQTIHQWPATLVQPVGSPLSLECTVEGTSNPNLYWYRQAAGRGLQLLFYSVGIGQISSEVPQNLSASRPQDRQFILSSKKLLLSDSGFYLCAWSVRGTSGNNEQFFGPGTRLTVL.

This chain joins TRBV27 and TRBJ1-1; 10 bases line up with TRBD1. The junction had 1 base not matched to a gene; V was cut back by 5 bases and J by 1 base. CDR1 is MNHEY, CDR2 SMNVEV, per germline (reference sequence). This CDR3 contains 14 residues. CDR3 region: CASSRQGANTEAFF. In DNA, the CDR3 is TGTGCCAGCAGTCGACAGGGGGCGAACACTGAAGCTTTCTTT.

The chain recombines TRBV7-2 with TRBJ2-1; 7 bases map to TRBD1. Per the germline V gene, CDR1 is SGHTA and CDR2 is FQGNSA. J lost 5 bases, V lost 5 bases, and 6 bases had no gene match. The CDR3 loop spans 14 amino acids. The CDR3 nucleotides read TGTGCCAGCAGCGCCAGGGGGTTCAACAATGAGCAGTTCTTC. Its protein product is CASSARGFNNEQFF.

This chain links TRBV7-2 with TRBJ2-3; TRBD2 matches at 9 bases. Losses at the gene ends were 8 bases for V and 6 bases for J; bases not matched to a gene: 9. This CDR3 has 14 residues. From germline, CDR1 is SGHTA and CDR2 FQGNSA. The CDR3 DNA is TGTGCCAGCGTACGCGGGGGGGGCATTGATACGCAGTATTTT. Translating gives CASVRGGGIDTQYF.

This clone was observed once. J is TRBJ1-5 and V is TRBV13; D unclear. CDR3 length equals 14 residues. Germline-derived CDR1 and CDR2 are PRHDT and FYEKMQ (reference sequence). Trimming pared 2 bases from V and 0 bases from J, leaving 5 bases between. The DNA for the CDR3 is TGTGCCAGCAGCTTAAGTTATAGCAATCAGCCCCAGCATTTT. It encodes CASSLSYSNQPQHF.

This rearrangement joins TRBV10-2 to TRBJ2-7; no clear D. Germline V lookup: CDR1 WSHSY, CDR2 SAAADI. There are 11 residues in the CDR3. Trimming cost V 4 bases and J 4 bases, with 5 bases left between them. The CDR3 region has the DNA TGCGCCAGCAGTGTGGGTTACGAGCAGTACTTC. As protein: CASSVGYEQYF.

The gene calls are TRBV29-1 and TRBJ2-5; possible D gene TRBD1, 5 bases. Germline loops: CDR1 SQVTM, CDR2 ANQGSEA. The CDR3 has 12 residues. V lost 5 bases and J 2 bases, leaving 9 bases between the germline ends. CDR3 sequence (DNA): TGCAGCGTTCACCAGGGACAAGAGACCCAGTACTTC. Translation: CSVHQGQETQYF.

The chain uses TRBV30 and TRBJ2-7, with TRBD2 matching 11 bases. The CDR3 has 16 residues. The trim removed 4 bases at V and 5 bases at J, leaving 13 bases unmatched. CDR1 and CDR2 (germline): GTSNPN, SVGIG (reference sequence). The CDR3 reads CAWNRASGGRLDEQYF. Written as DNA, the CDR3 is TGTGCCTGGAATCGAGCTAGCGGGGGGAGACTTGACGAGCAGTACTTC.

This clone has more than one count but fewer than ten. The chain employs TRBV4-2 and TRBJ2-5; the match to TRBD2 covers 10 bases. CDR1 is LGHNA, CDR2 YNFKEQ, per germline. The CDR3 is made up of 17 amino acids. After removal of 0 bases from V and 4 bases from J, the junction contained 8 bases not matched to a gene. The CDR3 sequence is CASSQELAGGRRETQYF. The DNA of the CDR3 is TGTGCCAGCAGCCAAGAATTAGCGGGGGGCAGGAGAGAGACCCAGTACTTC.

The chain combines TRBV29-1 with TRBJ1-1; possible D gene TRBD1, 6 bases. The length of the CDR3 is 13 residues. Germline V gene sequence: CDR1 SQVTM, CDR2 ANQGSEA. Trimming took off 3 bases at V and 4 bases at J, with 12 bases between the two ends. The CDR3 here is CSVDSGAGTEAFF. The CDR3 nucleotides read TGCAGCGTTGATTCGGGGGCAGGCACTGAAGCTTTCTTT.

About this clone itself: Different DNA sequences within this sample yield the same CDR3. The chain recombines TRBV29-1 with TRBJ2-2, with D perhaps being TRBD1 or TRBD2 (5 bases each). CDR1 SQVTM and CDR2 ANQGSEA come from the germline V gene. The V gene lost 7 bases and the J gene lost 1 base, with 10 bases spanning the gap. The CDR3 has 13 amino acids. CDR3 sequence: CSAGTVNTGELFF. CDR3 nucleotide sequence: TGCAGCGCGGGGACCGTGAACACCGGGGAGCTGTTTTTT.

This clone was observed a single time. The rearrangement links TRBV23-1 to TRBJ2-3, with D possibly TRBD1 on 7 matching bases. TRBV23-1 is designated an ORF whose function remains uncertain. This CDR3 has 15 residues. Trimming took 0 bases from V and 5 from J, leaving 12 bases between them. CDR3 DNA: TGCGCCAGCAGTCAATCTTCCCAGGGGGGAGATACGCAGTATTTT. This codes for CASSQSSQGGDTQYF.

The chain combines TRBV10-3 with TRBJ1-5; D not resolved. The V gene's germline CDR1 is ENHRY and CDR2 SYGVKD. The length of the CDR3 is 13 residues. Between the trimmed V and J ends, which lost 5 bases and 5 bases, there was a span of 10 bases. The CDR3 is CAISPTDDQPQHF. Here the CDR3 DNA reads TGTGCCATCAGTCCTACAGACGATCAGCCCCAGCATTTT.

The rearrangement uses TRBV18 and TRBJ1-5, with TRBD1 matching 10 bases. The CDR3 extends over 15 amino acids. Trimming at V came to 5 bases and at J to 8 bases, leaving 9 bases not matched to a gene. Per the germline V gene, CDR1 is KGHSH and CDR2 is LQKENI. The CDR3, as DNA: TGTGCCAGCTCAACTGACCGGGACAGGGGTGAGCCCCAGCATTTT. Translated: CASSTDRDRGEPQHF. The complete variable domain, with remaining parts taken from reference TRBV18 and TRBJ1-5, reads NAGVMQNPRHLVRRRGQEARLRCSPMKGHSHVYWYRQLPEEGLKFMVYLQKENIIDESGMPKERFSAEFPKEGPSILRIQQVVRGDSAAYFCASSTDRDRGEPQHFGDGTRLSIL.

This chain connects TRBV29-1 to TRBJ1-1; 11 bases line up with TRBD1. V dropped 7 bases and J dropped 4; count of bases not matched to a gene: 2. Germline V gene sequence: CDR1 SQVTM, CDR2 ANQGSEA. The CDR3 spans 12 residues. In DNA, the CDR3 is TGCAGCGCAGGGACAGGGGGCACTGAAGCTTTCTTT. Its protein is CSAGTGGTEAFF. The full variable domain, in which reference TRBV29-1 and TRBJ1-1 provide the parts outside the CDR3, is SAVISQKPSRDICQRGTSLTIQCQVDSQVTMMFWYRQQPGQSLTLIATANQGSEATYESGFVIDKFPISRPNLTFSTLTVSNMSPEDSSIYLCSAGTGGTEAFFGQGTRLTVV.

In its sample, this clone was seen many times. The chain links TRBV7-2 to TRBJ2-3; unclear D gene. Trimming took 4 bases from V and 1 from J, leaving 9 bases between them. CDR3 length equals 14 residues. Per the germline V gene, CDR1 is SGHTA and CDR2 is FQGNSA. CDR3 sequence: CASSSQARTDTQYF. Written as DNA, the CDR3 is TGTGCCAGCAGCTCGCAGGCCCGCACAGATACGCAGTATTTT.

This clone was counted only a few times. This CDR3 is CASGQGNSPLHF. In DNA form, the CDR3 reads TGTGCCAGCGGACAGGGTAATTCACCCCTCCACTTT. The chain links TRBV6-6 to TRBJ1-6; 8 bases are a match to TRBD1. V dropped 8 bases and J dropped 6; count of bases not matched to a gene: 0. This CDR3 has 12 residues. Germline CDR1 reads MNHNY; CDR2 reads SVGAGI (reference sequence).

The chain couples TRBV30 to TRBJ1-6; possible D gene TRBD1, 5 bases. Trimming took off 8 bases at V and 10 bases at J, with 15 bases between the two ends. CDR1 is GTSNPN and CDR2 is SVGIG in the germline V gene (reference sequence). The CDR3 sequence is 12 residues long. CDR3 DNA sequence: TGTGCCCTATCCCGGGACGAGTCACCCCTCCACTTT. This gives the protein CALSRDESPLHF.

The V and J genes are TRBV10-1 and TRBJ2-1; perhaps D is TRBD1 or TRBD2 (5 bases each). Germline assignment: CDR1 WNHNN and CDR2 SYGVQD (reference sequence). The CDR3 spans 13 residues. Trimming removed 2 bases from V and 9 bases from J, with 11 bases in between. The CDR3 reads CASSEHTGGEQFF. DNA of the CDR3: TGCGCCAGCAGTGAGCATACAGGAGGTGAGCAGTTCTTC.

The chain is built from TRBV7-9 and TRBJ2-5; weak D call: TRBD1 (6 bases). Trimming removed 5 bases at V and 7 bases at J, with 17 bases between. Germline V CDR1 and CDR2: SEHNR, FQNEAQ (reference sequence). The CDR3 covers 14 residues. The CDR3 sequence is CASSIQGAGGTQYF. CDR3 nucleotide sequence: TGTGCCAGCAGCATACAGGGAGCCGGTGGGACCCAGTACTTC.

In its sample, this clone was seen a few times. This sequence joins TRBV18 and TRBJ2-5; possibly TRBD2 for D (5 bases). CDR3 length equals 16 residues. Trimming removed 2 bases at V and 0 bases at J, with 13 bases between. Germline-derived CDR1 and CDR2 are KGHSH and LQKENI. CDR3 loop: CASSPIRAGDQETQYF. For the CDR3, the DNA is TGTGCCAGCTCACCAATAAGGGCGGGCGACCAAGAGACCCAGTACTTC.

The chain employs TRBV30 and TRBJ2-1; 11 positions match TRBD1. CDR1 is GTSNPN and CDR2 is SVGIG in the germline V gene (reference sequence). V lost 5 bases, J lost 7 bases, and 7 bases stayed unmatched. The CDR3 covers 14 residues. This CDR3 reads CAWGGQGARNEQFF. Written as DNA, the CDR3 is TGTGCCTGGGGTGGACAGGGGGCAAGAAATGAGCAGTTCTTC. The variable domain in full, completed from reference TRBV30 and TRBJ2-1, reads SQTIHQWPATLVQPVGSPLSLECTVEGTSNPNLYWYRQAAGRGLQLLFYSVGIGQISSEVPQNLSASRPQDRQFILSSKKLLLSDSGFYLCAWGGQGARNEQFFGPGTRLTVL.

The chain combines TRBV15 with TRBJ1-5; 8 bases align to TRBD1. The CDR3 is made up of 14 amino acids. Losses at the gene ends were 3 bases for V and 7 bases for J; bases not matched to a gene: 5. The germline V gene has CDR1 LNHNV and CDR2 YYDKDF (reference sequence). CDR3 nucleotides: TGTGCCACCAGCAGGGACAGGGTTCTCCAGCCCCAGCATTTT. Translation: CATSRDRVLQPQHF.